These T cell receptor beta chains were read from a single sample in a study of shared clonotypes between healthy human individuals. Method: immunoSEQ multiplex PCR; TCRdb's copy keeps in-frame clones and lacks some. The sample shows 780,000 or so clones, approximately 77% of them seen only once. Sequencing was done on a sample of memory CD4+ T cells sorted from blood. Source of these receptors: a woman in her twenties or thirties in good health. CDR3s include the opening cysteine and the closing phenylalanine or tryptophan. A D gene is named only where the DNA matches it firmly. A clone size is listed for some rows: how often the clone was seen (once, few, many), or a class if it is expanded.

>many|TRBJ2-5|-|TRBV23-1
CASSALREAETQYF
TGCGCCAGCTCGGCCCTCCGGGAAGCAGAGACCCAGTACTTC
>-|TRBJ2-5|-|TRBV2
CASRRETSSVETQYF
TGTGCCAGCAGGCGAGAGACTAGTTCAGTGGAGACCCAGTACTTC
>once|TRBJ2-3|-|TRBV28
CASSRTARGDTQYF
TGTGCCAGCAGTAGGACAGCGCGAGGGGATACGCAGTATTTT
>-|TRBJ1-1|-|TRBV7-6
CASSLEGGGKAFF
TGTGCCAGCAGCTTAGAGGGAGGAGGGAAAGCTTTCTTT
>many|TRBJ1-1|-|TRBV14
CASSQEYEAFF
TGTGCCAGCAGCCAAGAGTACGAAGCTTTCTTT
>-|TRBJ2-6|-|TRBV5-6
CASSLGSRGGANVLTF
TGTGCCAGCAGCTTGGGATCGCGGGGTGGGGCCAACGTCCTGACTTTC
>-|TRBJ1-6|TRBD1|TRBV28
CASSYRGSSPLHF
TGTGCCAGCAGTTACAGGGGCAGCTCACCCCTCCACTTT
>-|TRBJ1-1|TRBD1|TRBV7-9
CASSLRGTGDTEAFF
TGTGCCAGCAGCTTGAGAGGGACAGGGGACACTGAAGCTTTCTTT
>-|TRBJ1-1|-|TRBV5-3
CARTPGRQNTEAFF
TGTGCCAGGACCCCGGGACGGCAGAACACTGAAGCTTTCTTT
>once|TRBJ1-4|-|TRBV7-2
CASSSGSLANEKLFF
TGTGCCAGCAGCAGTGGATCGTTGGCTAATGAAAAACTGTTTTTT